The 31 T cell receptor beta chains presented below share a single source sample, sequenced in a study of CD8 T cells in Susac syndrome. Random hexamers primed reverse transcription of about 0.5 to 1 ug RNA. TCRdb reprocessed the immunoSEQ multiplex PCR reads with MiXCR, giving one entry per CDR3 protein. The data hold 200,000 to 300,000 distinct CDR3 sequences, with almost 97% observed a single time. Sequenced input: CD4+ T cells from PBMCs. The receptors come from a human donor with Susac syndrome.

The rearrangement links TRBV6-5 to TRBJ2-2; no definite D call. The CDR3 has 11 amino acids. V was clipped by 6 bases and J by 8 bases, with 7 bases between them. Germline lookup yields CDR1 MNHEY and CDR2 SVGAGI. The CDR3 region is CASRTAGELFF. The DNA of the CDR3 is TGTGCCAGCAGGACCGCGGGGGAGCTGTTTTTT.

The genes are TRBV30 and TRBJ1-1; no clear D gene. The V gene lost 8 bases and the J gene lost 4 bases, with 14 bases spanning the gap. CDR1 and CDR2 (germline): GTSNPN, SVGIG (reference sequence). The CDR3 has 12 residues. CDR3 nucleotide sequence: TGTGCCGGCGCGGGGTTTGGCACTGAAGCTTTCTTT. Translating gives CAGAGFGTEAFF.

The chain couples TRBV6-2 or TRBV6-3 to TRBJ1-2; D perhaps matches TRBD1 (5 bases). The CDR3 consists of 16 residues. With 7 bases removed from V and 1 base from J, the gap between germline ends came to 19 bases. CDR1 is MNHEY and CDR2 is SVGEGT in the germline V gene. The CDR3 sequence is CASTTRVDGYNYGYTF. As DNA, the CDR3 is TGTGCCAGCACCACCAGGGTGGACGGCTATAACTATGGCTACACCTTC.

This clonotype was picked up one time. V usage is TRBV11-2 and J usage is TRBJ2-3; 10 bases are shared with TRBD2. From germline, CDR1 is SGHAT and CDR2 FQNNGV. The CDR3 sequence is 15 residues long. The junction had 5 bases not matched to a gene; V was cut back by 2 bases and J by 6 bases. In DNA form, the CDR3 reads TGTGCCAGCAGCTTATTTCTAGCGGGAGAGGATACGCAGTATTTT. It specifies CASSLFLAGEDTQYF.

The V and J genes are TRBV6-5 and TRBJ2-7; D not certain. Trimming removed 5 bases from V and 2 bases from J, with 7 bases in between. This CDR3 comprises 12 residues. Germline CDR1 MNHEY, CDR2 SVGAGI. The chain's CDR3 is CASSIYTYEQYF. As DNA, the CDR3 is TGTGCCAGCAGTATATACACCTACGAGCAGTACTTC.

This clonotype was counted a single time. The chain has TRBV20-1 and TRBJ1-2; possible D gene TRBD1, 5 bases. The CDR3 sequence is 11 residues long. The germline CDR1 and CDR2 sequences are DFQATT and SNEGSKA (reference sequence). Trimming removed 5 bases from V and 13 bases from J, with 17 bases in between. CDR3 in amino acids: CSASAPGSSTF. CDR3 DNA sequence: TGCAGTGCTTCGGCCCCAGGGAGCTCCACCTTC.

V and J are TRBV9 and TRBJ2-7; D is uncertain. This CDR3 comprises 14 residues. Germline assignment: CDR1 SGDLS and CDR2 YYNGEE. The ends were cut back, 0 bases at V and 0 bases at J, with 7 bases in the middle. The CDR3 here is CASSVDHVSYEQYF. CDR3 DNA: TGTGCCAGCAGCGTAGATCACGTCTCCTACGAGCAGTACTTC. The whole variable domain, remainder taken from reference TRBV9 and TRBJ2-7, is DSGVTQTPKHLITATGQRVTLRCSPRSGDLSVYWYQQSLDQGLQFLIQYYNGEERAKGNILERFSAQQFPDLHSELNLSSLELGDSALYFCASSVDHVSYEQYFGPGTRLTVT.

V and J are TRBV29-1 and TRBJ2-3; D is unclear. CDR1 SQVTM and CDR2 ANQGSEA come from the germline V gene. V lost 5 bases and J 1 base, leaving 13 bases between the germline ends. The CDR3 is 14 amino acids. The CDR3 coding sequence is TGCAGCGTTCTTGTTTGGGGTGGCACAGATACGCAGTATTTT. This codes for CSVLVWGGTDTQYF.

CDR3 protein: CASSYSRAGETQYF. The CDR3 DNA follows: TGTGCCAGCAGTTACTCTAGGGCGGGTGAGACCCAGTACTTC. This rearrangement joins TRBV6-6 to TRBJ2-5; the D gene is possibly TRBD2 (5 bases). Trimming left V 0 bases short and J 5 bases short, with 10 bases between. CDR1 is MNHNY, CDR2 SVGAGI, per germline (reference sequence). The CDR3 length is 14 residues.

V gene TRBV28 combines with J gene TRBJ2-3, with 10 bases matching TRBD1. CDR1 and CDR2 (germline): MDHEN, SYDVKM. The ends lost 3 bases at V and 1 base at J; junction bases unmatched: 1. There are 15 residues in the CDR3. CDR3 protein: CASSFGTGGTDTQYF. The DNA of the CDR3 is TGTGCCAGCAGTTTCGGGACAGGGGGCACAGATACGCAGTATTTT.

The rearrangement uses TRBV6-5 and TRBJ2-7, with no clear D. The V gene lost 4 bases and the J gene lost 3 bases, with 19 bases spanning the gap. This CDR3 contains 16 residues. Germline V gives CDR1 MNHEY, CDR2 SVGAGI. CDR3 region: CASSSTGRERVYEQYF. CDR3 in DNA: TGTGCCAGCAGTTCGACTGGGCGTGAGAGAGTCTACGAGCAGTACTTC.

The chain couples TRBV2 to TRBJ2-1, with TRBD2 matching over 11 bases. Germline V gene lookup returns CDR1 SNHLY and CDR2 FYNNEI. V trimming: 6 bases; J trimming: 4 bases; junction bases outside the gene matches: 8. This CDR3 has 16 amino acids. CDR3 bases: TGTGCCAGCAGCGCATCGACTAGCGGGATTTACAATGAGCAGTTCTTC. Protein product: CASSASTSGIYNEQFF. The full variable domain, completed using reference TRBV2 and TRBJ2-1, is EPEVTQTPSHQVTQMGQEVILRCVPISNHLYFYWYRQILGQKVEFLVSFYNNEISEKSEIFDDQFSVERPDGSNFTLKIRSTKLEDSAMYFCASSASTSGIYNEQFFGPGTRLTVL.

V gene TRBV11-2 combines with J gene TRBJ2-1; 10 nucleotides line up with TRBD2. The CDR3 runs to 17 residues. J was trimmed by 7 bases and V by 2 bases; bases with no gene match: 11. The germline gives CDR1 SGHAT, CDR2 FQNNGV. CDR3 amino acids: CASSLTLAGQTLNEQFF. The CDR3 bases are TGTGCCAGCAGCTTAACACTAGCGGGACAGACACTAAATGAGCAGTTCTTC.

The CDR3 protein is CAWARSRQYSNQPQHF. CDR3 sequence (DNA): TGTGCCTGGGCCCGAAGCCGACAGTATAGCAATCAGCCCCAGCATTTT. The genes are TRBV30 and TRBJ1-5; D is possibly TRBD1 (5 bases). Germline values: CDR1 GTSNPN, CDR2 SVGIG (reference sequence). The CDR3 length is 16 residues. With 5 bases removed from V and 0 bases from J, the gap between germline ends came to 17 bases.

The chain employs TRBV20-1 and TRBJ2-1; D tentatively fits TRBD1 or TRBD2 (6 bases each). The CDR3 sequence is 13 residues long. The germline V gene encodes CDR1 DFQATT and CDR2 SNEGSKA (reference sequence). V was shortened by 1 base and J by 4 bases, with 8 bases between the two germline ends. CDR3 amino acids: CSARGGGYNEQFF. In nucleotides, the CDR3 is TGCAGTGCTAGAGGAGGGGGGTACAATGAGCAGTTCTTC.

In its sample, this clonotype was seen once. This chain links TRBV3-1 with TRBJ2-4; 8 nucleotides align to TRBD1. The CDR3 has 16 residues. The germline V gene has CDR1 LGHDT and CDR2 YNNKEL (reference sequence). J lost 2 bases, V lost 4 bases, and 7 bases had no gene match. The CDR3 is CASSRTTGGPKNIQYF. The CDR3 DNA reads TGTGCCAGCAGCCGCACCACAGGGGGTCCCAAAAACATTCAGTACTTC.

This clonotype occurred once. This chain links TRBV19 with TRBJ1-5, with D perhaps matching TRBD1 (5 bases). Trimming took 9 bases from V and 6 from J, leaving 12 bases between them. The germline V gene has CDR1 LNHDA and CDR2 SQIVND (reference sequence). The CDR3 sequence is 12 residues long. This chain's CDR3 is CASDRQGQPQHF. CDR3 DNA sequence: TGTGCCAGCGACCGGCAGGGTCAGCCCCAGCATTTT.

CDR3 DNA sequence: TGTGCCAGCAGCCAAGATAGCGGCAGCAATCAGCCCCAGCATTTT. Translation: CASSQDSGSNQPQHF. The chain uses TRBV4-2 and TRBJ1-5; D ambiguous. CDR1 and CDR2 (germline): LGHNA, YNFKEQ. V gave up 0 bases and J gave up 1 base, with 7 bases separating them. The CDR3 runs 15 residues.

The chain carries TRBV20-1 and TRBJ2-7, with 7 bases lining up with TRBD1. The CDR3 runs 13 residues. J lost 3 bases, V lost 6 bases, and 8 bases had no gene match. Germline V gene data show CDR1 as DFQATT and CDR2 as SNEGSKA (reference sequence). For the CDR3, the DNA is TGCAGTGCCGCCTGGGACAGCGGCTACGAGCAGTACTTC. This sequence encodes CSAAWDSGYEQYF.

The chain links TRBV30 to TRBJ2-3; 11 bases map to TRBD2. After removal of 5 bases from V and 4 bases from J, the junction contained 8 bases not matched to a gene. The CDR3 extends over 15 amino acids. Germline CDR1 and CDR2: GTSNPN and SVGIG (reference sequence). The CDR3 reads CAWGALAGGPDTQYF. CDR3 coding DNA: TGTGCCTGGGGGGCCCTAGCGGGAGGTCCAGATACGCAGTATTTT.

V and J are TRBV12-3 or TRBV12-4 and TRBJ2-7; 7 positions match TRBD2. Trimming at V came to 3 bases and at J to 0 bases, leaving 17 bases not matched to a gene. CDR3 size: 19 residues. As DNA, the CDR3 is TGTGCCAGCAGTTTTCCCACTGCGTTGTACAGCGGGGTCTCCTACGAGCAGTACTTC. Protein product: CASSFPTALYSGVSYEQYF.

The genes are TRBV29-1 and TRBJ2-3; D gene ambiguous. V was trimmed by 7 bases and J by 4 bases, leaving 9 bases between them. The CDR3 length is 11 residues. Germline V gives CDR1 SQVTM, CDR2 ANQGSEA. CDR3 nucleotide sequence: TGCAGCGGGGGTAACGCAGATACGCAGTATTTT. Its translation: CSGGNADTQYF.

The chain uses TRBV20-1 and TRBJ2-5; D is unclear. Germline CDR1 DFQATT, CDR2 SNEGSKA (reference sequence). CDR3 size: 11 residues. V was cut by 7 bases and J by 1 base, with 7 bases left in between. In DNA, the CDR3 is TGCAGTGGTCCAGGCCAAGAGACCCAGTACTTC. Amino acid sequence: CSGPGQETQYF.

This chain connects TRBV6-2 or TRBV6-3 to TRBJ2-1; 9 nucleotides match TRBD2. The CDR3 consists of 14 residues. CDR1 and CDR2 (germline): MNHEY, SVGEGT. With V trimmed by 5 bases and J by 9 bases, 8 bases remained unmatched. CDR3 protein: CASSVLAGRAEQFF. Here the CDR3 DNA reads TGTGCCAGCAGTGTACTAGCGGGTCGTGCTGAGCAGTTCTTC.

The genes are TRBV2 and TRBJ1-2; possible D gene TRBD1, 6 bases. V lost 7 bases and J lost 8, with 14 bases in between. Germline V gene data show CDR1 as SNHLY and CDR2 as FYNNEI. This CDR3 has 12 residues. The CDR3 nucleotides read TGTGCCAGCAAAGTAATCGGGGGCGGCTACACCTTC. Translation: CASKVIGGGYTF.

CDR3 DNA sequence: TGCAGCACACTAAGGTACAATGAGCAGTTCTTC. Translation gives CSTLRYNEQFF. This chain connects TRBV29-1 to TRBJ2-1; D gene uncertain. Germline V CDR1 and CDR2: SQVTM, ANQGSEA. V shed 8 bases and J shed 4 bases, with 9 bases lying between them. The CDR3 length is 11 residues.

The V and J genes are TRBV30 and TRBJ2-3; no firm D call. The CDR3 runs 13 residues. CDR1 GTSNPN and CDR2 SVGIG come from the germline V gene (reference sequence). Trimming pared 1 base from V and 4 bases from J, leaving 9 bases between. The CDR3 DNA reads TGTGCCTGGAGTGCCCGGACCCCAGATACGCAGTATTTT. This codes for CAWSARTPDTQYF.

The rearrangement links TRBV5-1 to TRBJ2-4, with 9 bases matching TRBD2. CDR3 length: 14 amino acids. Looked up from germline, CDR1 is SGHRS and CDR2 is YFSETQ. J lost 8 bases, V lost 4 bases, and 7 bases had no gene match. This CDR3 is CASSPPGTSYIQYF. As DNA, the CDR3 is TGCGCCAGCAGCCCACCCGGGACTAGCTACATTCAGTACTTC.

This chain connects TRBV4-1 to TRBJ2-7; tentatively, D is TRBD1 (5 bases). Germline CDR1 MGHRA, CDR2 YSYEKL. There are 13 residues in the CDR3. V lost 8 bases and J 6 bases, leaving 17 bases between the germline ends. CDR3 residues: CASGDSPQGEQYF. The CDR3 DNA is TGCGCCAGCGGCGACAGCCCTCAGGGCGAGCAGTACTTC.

The chain joins TRBV7-9 to TRBJ1-1; D is ambiguous. The CDR3 sequence is 12 residues long. Looked up from germline, CDR1 is SEHNR and CDR2 is FQNEAQ (reference sequence). V lost 6 bases to trimming and J lost 6 bases, with 11 bases between them. In nucleotides, the CDR3 is TGTGCCAGCAGTGGACGGAAACCTGAAGCTTTCTTT. Protein: CASSGRKPEAFF. Supplemented by reference TRBV7-9 and TRBJ1-1, the full variable domain reads DTGVSQNPRHKITKRGQNVTFRCDPISEHNRLYWYRQTLGQGPEFLTYFQNEAQLEKSRLLSDRFSAERPKGSFSTLEIQRTEQGDSAMYLCASSGRKPEAFFGQGTRLTVV.

The V and J genes are TRBV29-1 and TRBJ2-1; maybe TRBD1 (5 bases). The CDR3 is 13 amino acids. Trimming removed 5 bases at V and 6 bases at J, with 14 bases between. Germline CDR1 SQVTM, CDR2 ANQGSEA. The CDR3 sequence is CSVNWGPSNEQFF. The CDR3, as DNA: TGCAGCGTTAACTGGGGCCCAAGCAATGAGCAGTTCTTC.